What follows are 22 T cell receptor beta chains derived from one specimen sequenced in a study of control samples from healthy donors and cancer patients. Sequencing used immunoSEQ multiplex PCR; TCRdb keeps in-frame clones, though not all of them. The table includes about 130,000 clones, more than 90% detected once. The sample consisted of blood. Receptors were obtained from a young man in good health.

The genes are TRBV18 and TRBJ1-3; D might be TRBD1 (6 bases). Germline V gene sequence: CDR1 KGHSH, CDR2 LQKENI. The V gene lost 0 bases and the J gene lost 0 bases, with 12 bases spanning the gap. CDR3 length: 17 residues. CDR3 amino acids: CASSPPWGAASGNTIYF. As DNA, the CDR3 is TGTGCCAGCTCACCACCATGGGGGGCAGCCTCTGGAAACACCATATATTTT.

CDR3: CASSTFGFQTQYF. CDR3 nucleotide sequence: TGTGCCAGCAGCACCTTCGGCTTTCAGACCCAGTACTTC. The chain has TRBV6-5 and TRBJ2-5, with D uncertain. Trimming removed 6 bases from V and 6 bases from J, with 14 bases in between. CDR3 length equals 13 residues. Looked up from germline, CDR1 is MNHEY and CDR2 is SVGAGI.

This clone was seen only once. The chain recombines TRBV7-9 with TRBJ2-7; D perhaps matches TRBD2 (6 bases). This CDR3 comprises 12 residues. Per the germline V gene, CDR1 is SEHNR and CDR2 is FQNEAQ (reference sequence). Trimming pared 5 bases from V and 10 bases from J, leaving 15 bases between. CDR3 loop: CASSGGTGEQYF. The CDR3 region has the DNA TGTGCCAGCAGCGGAGGGACGGGAGAACAGTACTTC. Looking up the rest from reference TRBV7-9 and TRBJ2-7 gives the full variable domain: DTGVSQNPRHKITKRGQNVTFRCDPISEHNRLYWYRQTLGQGPEFLTYFQNEAQLEKSRLLSDRFSAERPKGSFSTLEIQRTEQGDSAMYLCASSGGTGEQYFGPGTRLTVT.

This sequence joins TRBV4-2 and TRBJ1-5; no clear D gene. The CDR3 is made up of 15 amino acids. Germline CDR1 is LGHNA and CDR2 is YNFKEQ. V was clipped by 2 bases and J by 2 bases, with 10 bases between them. This chain's CDR3 is CASSQFRVRNQPQHF. DNA for the CDR3: TGTGCCAGCAGCCAATTCCGAGTACGCAATCAGCCCCAGCATTTT.

The V call is TRBV12-5, the J call TRBJ1-6; D is undetermined. CDR3 length: 18 amino acids. Germline loops: CDR1 LGHNT, CDR2 FRNRAP. The ends were cut back, 1 base at V and 2 bases at J, with 15 bases in the middle. In DNA form, the CDR3 reads TGTGCTAGTGGTTTGGCCTTTAGGGTGGCCGCCTATAATTCACCCCTCCACTTT. It is translated as CASGLAFRVAAYNSPLHF.

This chain uses TRBV4-1 with TRBJ2-2, with TRBD1 matching 12 bases. Germline V gives CDR1 MGHRA, CDR2 YSYEKL. V shed 3 bases and J 8 bases; nucleotides not matched to a gene: 7. The CDR3 extends over 16 amino acids. The CDR3 nucleotides are TGCGCCAGCAGCCAGGAGGGGACAGGGGGCACGGGGGAGCTGTTTTTT. Protein product: CASSQEGTGGTGELFF.

CDR3 bases: TGTGCCAGCAGCTTAGTTGTGGCAAAGGCCCTAAGCTCCTACGAGCAGTACTTC. It yields the protein CASSLVVAKALSSYEQYF. This sequence joins TRBV11-2 and TRBJ2-7; the D is unclear. V lost 1 base and J 0 bases, leaving 19 bases between the germline ends. Germline values: CDR1 SGHAT, CDR2 FQNNGV. The CDR3 sequence is 18 residues long. Supplemented by reference TRBV11-2 and TRBJ2-7, the full variable domain reads EAGVAQSPRYKIIEKRQSVAFWCNPISGHATLYWYQQILGQGPKLLIQFQNNGVVDDSQLPKDRFSAERLKGVDSTLKIQPAKLEDSAVYLCASSLVVAKALSSYEQYFGPGTRLTVT.

This chain joins TRBV5-4 and TRBJ2-3; 10 bases are shared with TRBD2. V lost 1 base, J lost 4 bases, and 6 bases stayed unmatched. Germline V lookup: CDR1 SGHNT, CDR2 YYREEE (reference sequence). The CDR3 covers 16 residues. CDR3 DNA sequence: TGTGCCAGCAGCTTGCCTAGCGGGGGCGTCGCAGATACGCAGTATTTT. Its translation: CASSLPSGGVADTQYF.

The CDR3 reads CASSQGQGNREKLFF. CDR3 bases: TGCGCCAGCAGCCAAGGGCAGGGTAATAGGGAAAAACTGTTTTTT. V and J are TRBV4-1 and TRBJ1-4; D might be TRBD1 (5 bases). This CDR3 spans 15 amino acids. V shed 1 base and J shed 8 bases, with 14 bases lying between them. Germline V gene lookup returns CDR1 MGHRA and CDR2 YSYEKL.

The V and J genes are TRBV24-1 and TRBJ1-2; possible D gene TRBD1, 5 bases. Trimming shortened V by 3 bases and J by 3 bases, and 10 bases separated the two germline ends. Germline values: CDR1 KGHDR, CDR2 SFDVKD. This CDR3 is 14 amino acids long. The CDR3 here is CATSDRGTDYGYTF. CDR3 nucleotide sequence: TGTGCCACCAGTGATCGGGGGACGGACTATGGCTACACCTTC.

The chain employs TRBV27 and TRBJ1-4, with D uncertain. CDR1 and CDR2 from the germline V gene are MNHEY and SMNVEV (reference sequence). V was clipped by 2 bases and J by 0 bases, with 7 bases between them. The CDR3 has 15 amino acids. The CDR3 DNA is TGTGCCAGCAGTTTAATGAGGGCAACTAATGAAAAACTGTTTTTT. Residues: CASSLMRATNEKLFF.

The gene calls are TRBV11-2 and TRBJ2-3, with 7 bases fitting TRBD2. From germline, CDR1 is SGHAT and CDR2 FQNNGV. This CDR3 has 13 residues. The ends lost 0 bases at V and 6 bases at J; junction bases unmatched: 0. The CDR3 here is CASSLEAGDTQYF. CDR3 DNA sequence: TGTGCCAGCAGCTTAGAAGCGGGGGATACGCAGTATTTT.

This clone came up once. The rearrangement links TRBV19 to TRBJ1-2, with no clear D. The germline gives CDR1 LNHDA, CDR2 SQIVND (reference sequence). V lost 8 bases to trimming and J lost 9 bases, with 16 bases between them. CDR3 length: 12 residues. This chain's CDR3 is CASSSPGVRYTF. The DNA for the CDR3 is TGTGCCAGTTCAAGTCCCGGGGTGCGCTACACCTTC.

This sequence joins TRBV27 and TRBJ2-6; either TRBD1 or TRBD2 may fit D (5 bases each). This CDR3 comprises 16 residues. Deletions cut 7 bases from V and 0 bases from J, with 13 bases between. CDR1 MNHEY and CDR2 SMNVEV come from the germline V gene (reference sequence). CDR3 region: CASTKGTISGANVLTF. CDR3 sequence (DNA): TGTGCCAGCACTAAGGGGACCATCTCTGGGGCCAACGTCCTGACTTTC.

CDR3 in amino acids: CASGLGTGGAQGEKLFF. Written as DNA, the CDR3 is TGTGCTAGTGGTCTTGGGACAGGGGGGGCTCAAGGTGAAAAACTGTTTTTT. The chain has TRBV12-5 and TRBJ1-4; 11 nucleotides match TRBD1. With 5 bases clipped from V and 7 bases from J, the junction kept 12 bases outside the gene matches. This CDR3 contains 17 residues. Per the germline V gene, CDR1 is LGHNT and CDR2 is FRNRAP.

This sequence joins TRBV27 and TRBJ1-6; possibly TRBD1 for D (5 bases). This CDR3 is built from 15 residues. Germline V gene data show CDR1 as MNHEY and CDR2 as SMNVEV (reference sequence). With 0 bases removed from V and 9 bases from J, the gap between germline ends came to 12 bases. CDR3 in DNA: TGTGCCAGCAGTTTATCCTGGGACGGCTTTTCACCCCTCCACTTT. Its translation: CASSLSWDGFSPLHF.

The gene calls are TRBV2 and TRBJ2-7; 7 bases align to TRBD1. V shed 5 bases and J 2 bases; nucleotides not matched to a gene: 3. Germline CDR1 SNHLY, CDR2 FYNNEI. The CDR3 consists of 13 residues. CDR3 in DNA: TGTGCCAGCAGTAGGGACAGAACCTACGAGCAGTACTTC. Amino acid sequence: CASSRDRTYEQYF.

The chain has TRBV9 and TRBJ2-1; D may be TRBD1 or TRBD2 (6 bases each). The CDR3 totals 15 residues. Trimming pared 2 bases from V and 7 bases from J, leaving 16 bases between. Germline V gene data show CDR1 as SGDLS and CDR2 as YYNGEE. As DNA, the CDR3 is TGTGCCAGCAGCGTCTCGGGGGCGACCGGGAATGAGCAGTTCTTC. Encoded protein: CASSVSGATGNEQFF.

This chain links TRBV19 with TRBJ2-6; D gene ambiguous. This CDR3 is built from 15 residues. Germline V lookup: CDR1 LNHDA, CDR2 SQIVND (reference sequence). V was pared by 4 bases and J by 4 bases, with 11 bases between. DNA for the CDR3: TGTGCCAGTAGTACCCGTGGGTACGGGGCCAACGTCCTGACTTTC. Its translation: CASSTRGYGANVLTF.

V and J are TRBV18 and TRBJ2-1, with 8 nucleotides matching TRBD1. The CDR3 spans 15 residues. J gave up 9 bases and V 0 bases, and 7 bases lay outside the gene matches. Germline-derived CDR1 and CDR2 are KGHSH and LQKENI. CDR3 coding DNA: TGTGCCAGCTCACCACCGCAGGGGGCAAGAGGTGAGCAGTTCTTC. Translating gives CASSPPQGARGEQFF.

This chain links TRBV5-4 with TRBJ2-3; D is possibly TRBD1 (5 bases). The ends were cut back, 2 bases at V and 4 bases at J, with 11 bases in the middle. CDR3 size: 14 residues. CDR1 and CDR2 from the germline V gene are SGHNT and YYREEE (reference sequence). The CDR3 DNA sequence: TGTGCCAGCAGCTTAAGTCAGGGCGCAGATACGCAGTATTTT. Translating it yields CASSLSQGADTQYF.

This clone came up once. The V gene is TRBV19, the J gene TRBJ2-1, with 9 bases that match TRBD1. Germline loops: CDR1 LNHDA, CDR2 SQIVND (reference sequence). J was trimmed by 7 bases and V by 7 bases; bases with no gene match: 8. CDR3 size: 14 residues. CDR3 amino acids: CASNRGLVGNEQFF. CDR3 in DNA: TGTGCCAGTAACAGGGGGCTCGTCGGGAATGAGCAGTTCTTC.